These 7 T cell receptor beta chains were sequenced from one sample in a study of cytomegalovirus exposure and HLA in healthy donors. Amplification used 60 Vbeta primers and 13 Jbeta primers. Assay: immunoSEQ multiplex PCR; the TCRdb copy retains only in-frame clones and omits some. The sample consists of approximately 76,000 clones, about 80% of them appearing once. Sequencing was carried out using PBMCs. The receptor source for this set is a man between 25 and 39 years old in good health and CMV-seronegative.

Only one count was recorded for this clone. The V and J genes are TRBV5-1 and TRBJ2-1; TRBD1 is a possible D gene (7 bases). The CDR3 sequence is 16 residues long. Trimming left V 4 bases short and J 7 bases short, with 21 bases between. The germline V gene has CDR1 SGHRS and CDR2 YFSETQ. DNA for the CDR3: TGCGCCAGCAGCCCACAGGACAGGAGGGACTCAAATGAGCAGTTCTTC. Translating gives CASSPQDRRDSNEQFF.

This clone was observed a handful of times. For the CDR3, the DNA is TGTGCCAGCAGCTTAGGACAGAACACTGAAGCTTTCTTT. It encodes CASSLGQNTEAFF. The rearrangement uses TRBV7-3 and TRBJ1-1; maybe TRBD1 (5 bases). V shed 2 bases and J shed 1 base, with 5 bases lying between them. CDR3 length: 13 amino acids. Germline CDR1 is SGHTA and CDR2 is FQGTGA.

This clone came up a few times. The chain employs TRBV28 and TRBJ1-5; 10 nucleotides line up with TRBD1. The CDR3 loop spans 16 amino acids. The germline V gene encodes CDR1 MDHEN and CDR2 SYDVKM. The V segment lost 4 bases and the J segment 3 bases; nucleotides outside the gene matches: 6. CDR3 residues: CASSSTGTGANQPQHF. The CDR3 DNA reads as TGTGCCAGCAGTTCAACCGGGACAGGGGCCAATCAGCCCCAGCATTTT.

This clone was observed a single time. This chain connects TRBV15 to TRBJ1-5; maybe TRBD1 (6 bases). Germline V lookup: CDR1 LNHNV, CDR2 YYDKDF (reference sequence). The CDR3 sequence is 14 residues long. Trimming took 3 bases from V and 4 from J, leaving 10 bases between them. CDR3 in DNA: TGTGCCACCAGCAGTCTCAGGGGAAATCAGCCCCAGCATTTT. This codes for CATSSLRGNQPQHF.

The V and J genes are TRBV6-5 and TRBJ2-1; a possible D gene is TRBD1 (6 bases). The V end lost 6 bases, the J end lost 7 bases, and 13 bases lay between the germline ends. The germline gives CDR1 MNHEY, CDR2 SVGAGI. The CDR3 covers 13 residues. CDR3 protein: CASRLGQPNEQFF. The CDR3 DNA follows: TGTGCCAGCAGGCTCGGACAGCCGAATGAGCAGTTCTTC.

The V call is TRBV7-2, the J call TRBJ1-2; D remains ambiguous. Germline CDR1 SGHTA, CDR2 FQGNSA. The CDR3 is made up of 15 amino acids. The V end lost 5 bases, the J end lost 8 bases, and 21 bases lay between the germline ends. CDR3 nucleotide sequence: TGTGCCAGCAGCCCCGAATCGGGGATGGGAAACGGCTACACCTTC. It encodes CASSPESGMGNGYTF.

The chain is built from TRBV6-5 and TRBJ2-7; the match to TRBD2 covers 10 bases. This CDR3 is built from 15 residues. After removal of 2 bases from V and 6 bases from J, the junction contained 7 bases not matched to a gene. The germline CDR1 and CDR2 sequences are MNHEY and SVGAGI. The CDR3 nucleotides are TGTGCCAGCAGTTACGTAGCGGGGGGTAAGGGCGAGCAGTACTTC. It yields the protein CASSYVAGGKGEQYF.